Presented here are 23 T cell receptor beta chains from one specimen sequenced in a study of STAT3 mutations in large granular lymphocyte leukemia. Findings of the study overall: Every T-cell large granular lymphocyte leukemia patient had at least one immunodominant TCR beta clonotype.

Data came from immunoSEQ multiplex PCR; TCRdb stores just in-frame clones and leaves some out. The sample yields 15,000 or so clones, about nine tenths seen once. These receptors are not linked to any known antigen. Sequencing input: peripheral blood mononuclear cells. These TCRs come from a woman aged 50 to 60 with T-cell large granular lymphocyte leukemia. Some clones in this sample may be carry-over from other donors' samples.

The V gene is TRBV18, the J gene TRBJ2-7; D uncertain. V lost 6 bases, J lost 1 base, and 7 bases lay in between. The germline V gene has CDR1 KGHSH and CDR2 LQKENI. This CDR3 spans 12 amino acids. The CDR3 reads CASSADSYEQYF. DNA for the CDR3: TGTGCCAGCTCGGCTGATTCCTACGAGCAGTACTTC.

V usage is TRBV7-2 and J usage is TRBJ2-4, with D possibly being TRBD1 (6 bases). The CDR3 has 15 amino acids. The germline V gene encodes CDR1 SGHTA and CDR2 FQGNSA. V was clipped by 1 base and J by 5 bases, with 12 bases between them. The DNA for the CDR3 is TGTGCCAGCAGCTTAGGTGGACAGTACCAAAACATTCAGTACTTC. Translating gives CASSLGGQYQNIQYF.

The chain has TRBV19 and TRBJ1-4; D remains unclear. Trimming stripped 0 bases from V and 7 bases from J, with 12 bases between. Per germline, CDR1 LNHDA and CDR2 SQIVND (reference sequence). CDR3 length: 15 amino acids. For the CDR3, the DNA is TGTGCCAGTAGTATAGACCTCGTCTTCCGTGAAAAACTGTTTTTT. This translates into CASSIDLVFREKLFF.

The V call is TRBV7-6, the J call TRBJ2-7; 8 nucleotides line up with TRBD1. V shed 6 bases and J 2 bases; nucleotides not matched to a gene: 3. Germline CDR1 is SGHVS and CDR2 is FNYEAQ. The CDR3 has 13 residues. Here the CDR3 reads CASSQGAPYEQYF. CDR3 sequence (DNA): TGTGCCAGCAGTCAGGGGGCGCCCTACGAGCAGTACTTC.

The chain recombines TRBV5-8 with TRBJ2-1; 10 positions agree with TRBD2. Germline CDR1 and CDR2: SGHTS and YDEGEE. The CDR3 length is 15 residues. Germline trimming cut 2 bases from V and 5 bases from J; bases unmatched to any gene: 4. In DNA, the CDR3 is TGTGCCAGCAGCTTTTCAGCGGGAGGGCACAATGAGCAGTTCTTC. Its protein is CASSFSAGGHNEQFF.

The chain employs TRBV7-9 and TRBJ1-5, with D unclear. The CDR3 totals 12 residues. V lost 5 bases, J lost 3 bases, and 5 bases lay in between. Germline V gives CDR1 SEHNR, CDR2 FQNEAQ (reference sequence). CDR3 protein: CASSQNNQPQHF. CDR3 DNA: TGTGCCAGCAGCCAAAACAATCAGCCCCAGCATTTT.

This chain joins TRBV5-1 and TRBJ2-3; TRBD2 agrees at 7 bases. The ends lost 4 bases at V and 2 bases at J; junction bases unmatched: 4. Per the germline V gene, CDR1 is SGHRS and CDR2 is YFSETQ. CDR3 size: 14 residues. The CDR3 DNA is TGCGCCAGCAGCACCAGCGGGGTCACAGATACGCAGTATTTT. Its protein product is CASSTSGVTDTQYF.

This chain uses TRBV18 with TRBJ2-7; 9 positions agree with TRBD1. The germline gives CDR1 KGHSH, CDR2 LQKENI. After removal of 2 bases from V and 2 bases from J, the junction contained 7 bases not matched to a gene. The CDR3 has 16 amino acids. The CDR3 sequence is CASSPSTGGSPYEQYF. For the CDR3, the DNA is TGTGCCAGCTCACCAAGTACAGGGGGCAGCCCCTACGAGCAGTACTTC. Full variable domain (missing parts from reference TRBV18 and TRBJ2-7): NAGVMQNPRHLVRRRGQEARLRCSPMKGHSHVYWYRQLPEEGLKFMVYLQKENIIDESGMPKERFSAEFPKEGPSILRIQQVVRGDSAAYFCASSPSTGGSPYEQYFGPGTRLTVT.

The chain recombines TRBV4-1 with TRBJ1-1; possible D gene TRBD1, 6 bases. The CDR3 extends over 15 amino acids. In germline, CDR1 is MGHRA, CDR2 YSYEKL. Trimming removed 2 bases at V and 1 base at J, with 11 bases between. The CDR3 region is CASSQPGTPNTEAFF. The CDR3 DNA is TGCGCCAGCAGCCAACCCGGGACACCGAACACTGAAGCTTTCTTT.

This clone was counted only a few times. The CDR3 here is CASSTWGRDQPQHF. CDR3 bases: TGTGCCAGCAGCACTTGGGGTCGCGATCAGCCCCAGCATTTT. The V call is TRBV16, the J call TRBJ1-5, with D hard to call. The V end was cut by 5 bases, the J end by 5 bases, with 13 bases between. The length of the CDR3 is 14 residues. Germline V gene sequence: CDR1 KGHSY, CDR2 FQNENV. Full variable domain (outside the CDR3, taken from reference TRBV16 and TRBJ1-5): GEEVAQTPKHLVRGEGQKAKLYCAPIKGHSYVFWYQQVLKNEFKFLISFQNENVFDETGMPKERFSAKCLPNSPCSLEIQATKLEDSAVYFCASSTWGRDQPQHFGDGTRLSIL.

This rearrangement joins TRBV18 to TRBJ2-3; 10 bases agree with TRBD1. V lost 5 bases, J lost 9 bases, and 2 bases stayed unmatched. The CDR3 is 12 residues long. The V gene's germline CDR1 is KGHSH and CDR2 LQKENI. Here the CDR3 reads CASSSGQGTQYF. The CDR3 region has the DNA TGTGCCAGCTCATCGGGACAGGGGACGCAGTATTTT.

The chain joins TRBV5-1 to TRBJ2-6; 8 nucleotides agree with TRBD2. After removal of 0 bases from V and 4 bases from J, the junction contained 6 bases not matched to a gene. Germline V gene sequence: CDR1 SGHRS, CDR2 YFSETQ. This CDR3 spans 17 amino acids. This chain's CDR3 is CASSLALGGDGANVLTF. The CDR3 DNA reads TGCGCCAGCAGCTTGGCTCTCGGGGGGGACGGGGCCAACGTCCTGACTTTC.

The chain couples TRBV7-9 to TRBJ2-7; D gene unclear. Germline CDR1 SEHNR, CDR2 FQNEAQ (reference sequence). V dropped 4 bases and J dropped 4 bases, with 8 bases sitting between them. This CDR3 has 12 residues. CDR3 sequence reads: CASSSQVYEQYF. CDR3 in DNA: TGTGCCAGCAGCTCGCAGGTTTACGAGCAGTACTTC.

The chain couples TRBV7-6 to TRBJ2-5; 9 bases map to TRBD2. Trimming took 1 base from V and 4 from J; bases not matched to a gene: 13. The CDR3 runs to 18 residues. CDR1 SGHVS and CDR2 FNYEAQ come from the germline V gene. The DNA for the CDR3 is TGTGCCAGCAGCTTAGAGTGGGGTAGCGGGAGCGTGCGAGAGACCCAGTACTTC. Translated: CASSLEWGSGSVRETQYF.

This clone was seen more than once but under ten times. The V and J genes are TRBV21-1 and TRBJ2-7; TRBD1 is the table's D call, not checked against the DNA. TRBV21-1 counts as a pseudogene. The CDR3 is 15 amino acids. This CDR3 reads CASKGGGTGTHEQYF. CDR3 coding DNA: TGTGCCAGCAAGGGCGGTGGTACAGGGACCCACGAGCAGTACTTC.

This clone appeared a single time. The rearrangement joins TRBV5-1 to TRBJ2-3, with 7 bases fitting TRBD2. J was trimmed by 5 bases and V by 1 base; bases with no gene match: 7. Looked up from germline, CDR1 is SGHRS and CDR2 is YFSETQ. This CDR3 contains 15 residues. For the CDR3, the DNA is TGCGCCAGCAGCTTGAGGGGAGGGGTCATAGATACGCAGTATTTT. Translation gives CASSLRGGVIDTQYF.

V gene TRBV18 combines with J gene TRBJ2-7; D call uncertain. The V end was cut by 3 bases, the J end by 5 bases, with 11 bases between. Germline V CDR1 and CDR2: KGHSH, LQKENI. The CDR3 is 13 residues long. Here the CDR3 reads CASSPGGVNEQYF. The CDR3 DNA sequence: TGTGCCAGCTCACCGGGTGGGGTGAACGAGCAGTACTTC.

V and J are TRBV18 and TRBJ1-2, with D unresolved. CDR1 KGHSH and CDR2 LQKENI come from the germline V gene. This CDR3 contains 14 residues. Deletions cut 2 bases from V and 4 bases from J, with 11 bases between. The CDR3 DNA sequence: TGTGCCAGCTCACCATCCGCAGGCCTCTATGGCTACACCTTC. This gives the protein CASSPSAGLYGYTF.

The rearrangement joins TRBV5-1 to TRBJ2-3; no reliable D call. The CDR3 is 15 amino acids. Germline V lookup: CDR1 SGHRS, CDR2 YFSETQ. The V and J ends lost 2 bases and 2 bases respectively, with 12 bases between them. CDR3 DNA sequence: TGCGCCAGCAGCTTCGGGCTCATCCTCACAGATACGCAGTATTTT. Its protein product is CASSFGLILTDTQYF. The full variable domain, its missing parts supplied by reference TRBV5-1 and TRBJ2-3, is KAGVTQTPRYLIKTRGQQVTLSCSPISGHRSVSWYQQTPGQGLQFLFEYFSETQRNKGNFPGRFSGRQFSNSRSEMNVSTLELGDSALYLCASSFGLILTDTQYFGPGTRLTVL.

The rearrangement joins TRBV5-1 to TRBJ2-1; D is uncertain. The CDR3 spans 15 residues. V lost 4 bases and J lost 9, with 20 bases in between. The germline CDR1 and CDR2 sequences are SGHRS and YFSETQ. The CDR3 sequence is CASSPETGVVTEQFF. CDR3 nucleotide sequence: TGCGCCAGCAGCCCCGAGACTGGGGTGGTGACTGAGCAGTTCTTC.

The count of this clone is one. The rearrangement links TRBV7-3 to TRBJ2-5; TRBD1 is a possible D gene (5 bases). V lost 4 bases, J lost 2 bases, and 23 bases lay in between. This CDR3 spans 18 amino acids. Looked up from germline, CDR1 is SGHTA and CDR2 is FQGTGA. The CDR3 DNA sequence: TGTGCCAGCAGCTCCAGGGAAGGGATTAGGCCCCCGCAAGAGACCCAGTACTTC. This encodes CASSSREGIRPPQETQYF.

This chain connects TRBV7-9 to TRBJ2-7; 13 bases match TRBD2. Germline values: CDR1 SEHNR, CDR2 FQNEAQ (reference sequence). J gave up 3 bases and V 4 bases, and 9 bases lay outside the gene matches. This CDR3 is 17 amino acids long. For the CDR3, the DNA is TGTGCCAGCAGCTACTCCGGGACTAGCGGGACGGTCTACGAGCAGTACTTC. Its translation: CASSYSGTSGTVYEQYF.

J is TRBJ1-2 and V is TRBV9; a possible D gene is TRBD1 (5 bases). V dropped 0 bases and J dropped 5 bases, with 14 bases sitting between them. CDR3 length equals 15 residues. CDR1 is SGDLS and CDR2 is YYNGEE in the germline V gene. This CDR3 is CASSVAGAGGYGYTF. CDR3 DNA: TGTGCCAGCAGCGTAGCTGGGGCGGGCGGATATGGCTACACCTTC. Together with reference TRBV9 and TRBJ1-2, the CDR3 gives the full variable domain: DSGVTQTPKHLITATGQRVTLRCSPRSGDLSVYWYQQSLDQGLQFLIQYYNGEERAKGNILERFSAQQFPDLHSELNLSSLELGDSALYFCASSVAGAGGYGYTFGSGTRLTVV.